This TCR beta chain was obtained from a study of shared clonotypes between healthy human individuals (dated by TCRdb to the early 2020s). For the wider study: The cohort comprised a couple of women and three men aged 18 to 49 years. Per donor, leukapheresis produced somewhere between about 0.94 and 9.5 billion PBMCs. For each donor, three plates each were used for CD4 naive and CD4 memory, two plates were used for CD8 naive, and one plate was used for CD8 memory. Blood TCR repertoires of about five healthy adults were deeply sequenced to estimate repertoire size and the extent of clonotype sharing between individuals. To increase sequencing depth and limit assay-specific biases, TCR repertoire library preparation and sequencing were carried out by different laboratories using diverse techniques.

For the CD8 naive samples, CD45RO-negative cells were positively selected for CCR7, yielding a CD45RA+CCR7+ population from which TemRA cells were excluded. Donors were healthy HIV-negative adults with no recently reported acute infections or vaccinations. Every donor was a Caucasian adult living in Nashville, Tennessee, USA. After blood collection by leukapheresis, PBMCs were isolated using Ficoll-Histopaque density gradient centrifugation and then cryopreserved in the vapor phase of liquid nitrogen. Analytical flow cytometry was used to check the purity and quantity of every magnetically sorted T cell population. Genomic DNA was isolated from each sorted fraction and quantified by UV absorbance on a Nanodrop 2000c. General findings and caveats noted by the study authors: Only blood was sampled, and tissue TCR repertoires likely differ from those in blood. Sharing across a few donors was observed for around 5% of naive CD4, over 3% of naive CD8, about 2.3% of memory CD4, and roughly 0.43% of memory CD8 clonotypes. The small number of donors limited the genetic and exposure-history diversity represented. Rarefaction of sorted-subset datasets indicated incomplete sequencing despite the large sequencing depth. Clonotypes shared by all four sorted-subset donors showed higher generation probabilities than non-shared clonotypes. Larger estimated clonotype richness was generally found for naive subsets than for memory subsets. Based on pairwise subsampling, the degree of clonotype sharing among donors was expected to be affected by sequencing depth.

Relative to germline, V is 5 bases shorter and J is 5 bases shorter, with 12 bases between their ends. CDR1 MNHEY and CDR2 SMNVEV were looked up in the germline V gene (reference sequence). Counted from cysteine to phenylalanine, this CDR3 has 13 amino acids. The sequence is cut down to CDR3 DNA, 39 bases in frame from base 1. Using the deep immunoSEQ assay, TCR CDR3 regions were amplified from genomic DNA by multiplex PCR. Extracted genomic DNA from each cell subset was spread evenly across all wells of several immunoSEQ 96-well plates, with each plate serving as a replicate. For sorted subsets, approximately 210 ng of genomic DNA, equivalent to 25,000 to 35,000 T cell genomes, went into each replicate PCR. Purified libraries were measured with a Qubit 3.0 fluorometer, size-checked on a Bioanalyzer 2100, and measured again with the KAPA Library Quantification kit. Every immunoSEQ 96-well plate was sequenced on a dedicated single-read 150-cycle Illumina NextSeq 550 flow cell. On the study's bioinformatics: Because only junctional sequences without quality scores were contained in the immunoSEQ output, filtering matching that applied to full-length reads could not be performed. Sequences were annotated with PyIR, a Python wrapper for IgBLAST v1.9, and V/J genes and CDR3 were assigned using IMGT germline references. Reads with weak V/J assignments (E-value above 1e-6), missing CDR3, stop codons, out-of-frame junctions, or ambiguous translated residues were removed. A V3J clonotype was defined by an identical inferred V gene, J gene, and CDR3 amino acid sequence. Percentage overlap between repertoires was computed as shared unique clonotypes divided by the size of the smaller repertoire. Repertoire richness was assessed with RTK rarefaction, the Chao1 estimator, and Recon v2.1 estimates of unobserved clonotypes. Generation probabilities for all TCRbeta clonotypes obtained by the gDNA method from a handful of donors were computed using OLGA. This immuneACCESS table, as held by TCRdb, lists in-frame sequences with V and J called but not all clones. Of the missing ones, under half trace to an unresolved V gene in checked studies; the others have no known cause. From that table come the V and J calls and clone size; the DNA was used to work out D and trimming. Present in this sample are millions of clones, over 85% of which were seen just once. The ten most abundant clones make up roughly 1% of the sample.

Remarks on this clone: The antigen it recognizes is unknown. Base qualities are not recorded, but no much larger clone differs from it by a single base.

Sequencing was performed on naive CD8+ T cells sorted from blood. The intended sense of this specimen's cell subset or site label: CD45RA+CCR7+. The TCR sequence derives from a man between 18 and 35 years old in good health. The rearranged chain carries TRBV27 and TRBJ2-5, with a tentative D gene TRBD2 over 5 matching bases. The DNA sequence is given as TGTGCCAGCAGTACCGGGGTTTTGGAGACCCAGTACTTC. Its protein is CASSTGVLETQYF.